Sequencing of this TCR beta chain was carried out in a study of T-cell reconstitution after alpha-beta-depleted transplantation in children. Findings and limits, study-wide: At the one-year point after transplant, T-cell counts and TCRbeta diversity were found to come mostly from T cells that had been newly produced.

Preparation of the TCRbeta library was carried out with unique molecular identifiers. A single record per CDR3 protein comes from TCRdb applying MiXCR to the PCR reads. This table holds about 420,000 distinct CDR3 sequences, around 15% found once. This clonotype was seen a handful of times. Antigen: not known. Specimen: PBMCs, mostly from graft donor cells, collected 360 days after TCRalphabeta/CD19-depleted stem cell transplant. The clonotype originates from a boy in the first two years of life who had a stem cell transplant for Wiskott-Aldrich syndrome, so the T cells may come from the graft donor.

The chain's CDR3 is CASSLVRTANTEAFF. The CDR3 bases are TGTGCCAGCAGCTTAGTGCGGACCGCTAACACTGAAGCTTTCTTT. The rearrangement joins TRBV7-8 to TRBJ1-1; D is ambiguous. Trimming took off 1 base at V and 2 bases at J, with 11 bases between the two ends. CDR3 length: 15 residues. Per the germline V gene, CDR1 is SGHVS and CDR2 is FQNEAQ.